Listed here are 17 T cell receptor beta chains from one sample, sequenced in a study of shared clonotypes between healthy human individuals. Here immunoSEQ multiplex PCR was the method, and the copy in TCRdb shows in-frame clones only, minus some. The sample has under 85,000 clones; about 65% are singletons. Sequencing used memory CD8+ T cells sorted from blood. This sample's subset: CD45RO+ cells pooled with CCR7-negative TemRA cells. The source is a man younger than 40 in good health.

The V gene is TRBV5-1, the J gene TRBJ1-4; D may be TRBD1 (5 bases). Germline loops: CDR1 SGHRS, CDR2 YFSETQ. The V end lost 0 bases, the J end lost 6 bases, and 15 bases lay between the germline ends. The CDR3 runs to 16 residues. The CDR3 loop is CASSLELQGGDEKLFF. The CDR3 DNA sequence: TGCGCCAGCAGCTTGGAATTGCAGGGAGGCGATGAAAAACTGTTTTTT.

The genes are TRBV5-6 and TRBJ2-7; the D is unclear. The CDR3 is 13 amino acids. The germline V gene encodes CDR1 SGHDT and CDR2 YYEEEE. Between the trimmed V and J ends, which lost 0 bases and 3 bases, there was a span of 7 bases. CDR3 protein: CASSLADFYEQYF. The CDR3 DNA sequence: TGTGCCAGCAGCTTGGCTGACTTCTACGAGCAGTACTTC. The variable domain in full, with the rest retrieved from reference TRBV5-6 and TRBJ2-7, is DAGVTQSPTHLIKTRGQQVTLRCSPKSGHDTVSWYQQALGQGPQFIFQYYEEEERQRGNFPDRFSGHQFPNYSSELNVNALLLGDSALYLCASSLADFYEQYFGPGTRLTVT.

This clone was counted a few times. The chain has TRBV7-3 and TRBJ2-3, with D uncertain. V lost 4 bases and J 6 bases, leaving 11 bases between the germline ends. The CDR3 is 13 residues long. Germline V gene data show CDR1 as SGHTA and CDR2 as FQGTGA. CDR3 in amino acids: CASSYATADTQYF. Written as DNA, the CDR3 is TGTGCCAGCAGCTACGCTACGGCGGATACGCAGTATTTT.

The CDR3 region is CSVGQGGSTGELFF. The CDR3 DNA follows: TGCAGCGTTGGACAGGGGGGTAGCACCGGGGAGCTGTTTTTT. This chain links TRBV29-1 with TRBJ2-2, with 9 positions matching TRBD1. The germline V gene has CDR1 SQVTM and CDR2 ANQGSEA. This CDR3 contains 14 residues. The trim removed 4 bases at V and 4 bases at J, leaving 4 bases unmatched.

This clone was counted many times. The V gene is TRBV10-1, the J gene TRBJ2-1; either TRBD1 or TRBD2 may fit D (6 bases each). There are 13 residues in the CDR3. Germline CDR1 is WNHNN and CDR2 is SYGVQD (reference sequence). V lost 8 bases, J lost 6 bases, and 14 bases lay in between. The CDR3 region has the DNA TGCGCCAGCTCCCTAGGGGGGAGCAATGAGCAGTTCTTC. It yields the protein CASSLGGSNEQFF.

J is TRBJ1-5 and V is TRBV5-4, with D possibly TRBD1 on 5 matching bases. Germline V gene data show CDR1 as SGHNT and CDR2 as YYREEE (reference sequence). The CDR3 contains 14 residues. V was cut by 4 bases and J by 7 bases, with 15 bases left in between. The CDR3 protein is CASSHGGFGQPQHF. CDR3 nucleotide sequence: TGTGCCAGCAGCCACGGGGGGTTTGGACAGCCCCAGCATTTT.

This clone was detected once. The genes are TRBV6-6 and TRBJ1-5, with 10 bases fitting TRBD1. Trimming removed 7 bases from V and 5 bases from J; junction bases left unmatched: 5. Germline V CDR1 and CDR2: MNHNY, SVGAGI (reference sequence). CDR3 length: 14 amino acids. The CDR3 region is CASTRTGGHQPQHF. CDR3 in DNA: TGTGCCAGCACTAGGACAGGGGGGCATCAGCCCCAGCATTTT.

Only a few counts were recorded for this clone. The chain combines TRBV5-6 with TRBJ2-1; 8 nucleotides agree with TRBD2. The CDR3 contains 12 residues. After removal of 5 bases from V and 6 bases from J, the junction contained 1 base not matched to a gene. The V gene's germline CDR1 is SGHDT and CDR2 YYEEEE. The CDR3 loop reads CASRGLVNEQFF. The CDR3 DNA is TGTGCCAGCAGGGGACTAGTCAATGAGCAGTTCTTC.

This clone appeared once. The rearrangement links TRBV5-1 to TRBJ2-2; tentative D call: TRBD1 (5 bases). Trimming pared 0 bases from V and 6 bases from J, leaving 9 bases between. There are 14 residues in the CDR3. Germline CDR1 SGHRS, CDR2 YFSETQ. Here the CDR3 DNA reads TGCGCCAGCAGCTTGGAGCAGGGTTCCGGGGAGCTGTTTTTT. It encodes CASSLEQGSGELFF.

CDR3 in DNA: TGTGCCAGCAGCTCGGGGGGAGGGGGCTACGAGCAGTACTTC. This encodes CASSSGGGGYEQYF. The V and J genes are TRBV7-8 and TRBJ2-7, with D maybe TRBD2 (7 bases). CDR3 size: 14 residues. Between the trimmed V and J ends, which lost 4 bases and 3 bases, there was a span of 13 bases. CDR1 is SGHVS and CDR2 is FQNEAQ in the germline V gene.

The rearrangement uses TRBV10-3 and TRBJ2-7; D remains ambiguous. Germline CDR1 ENHRY, CDR2 SYGVKD. The V gene lost 5 bases and the J gene lost 0 bases, with 2 bases spanning the gap. This CDR3 has 11 residues. In DNA form, the CDR3 reads TGTGCCATCAGTACCTCCTACGAGCAGTACTTC. This sequence encodes CAISTSYEQYF.

This clone was seen a few times. CDR3 nucleotide sequence: TGTGCCAGCAGTTACTTTACTGCTAACGAGCAGTACTTC. It codes for CASSYFTANEQYF. V and J are TRBV6-4 and TRBJ2-7, with unresolved D. The CDR3 is made up of 13 amino acids. Trimming shortened V by 5 bases and J by 5 bases, and 13 bases separated the two germline ends. CDR1 is MRHNA, CDR2 SNTAGT, per germline.

The chain uses TRBV6-6 and TRBJ2-5; 7 positions match TRBD2. Losses at the gene ends were 7 bases for V and 1 base for J; bases not matched to a gene: 12. From germline, CDR1 is MNHNY and CDR2 SVGAGI (reference sequence). The length of the CDR3 is 16 residues. In DNA, the CDR3 is TGTGCCAGCAACCCTAGGGGAGGGAGCCGCCAAGAGACCCAGTACTTC. It is translated as CASNPRGGSRQETQYF.

The genes are TRBV6-1 and TRBJ2-7; 10 bases are shared with TRBD1. The CDR3 loop spans 14 amino acids. CDR1 and CDR2 from the germline V gene are MNHNS and SASEGT. The ends lost 4 bases at V and 6 bases at J; junction bases unmatched: 6. The CDR3 reads CASSGWGTGVEQYF. In DNA form, the CDR3 reads TGTGCCAGCAGTGGGTGGGGGACAGGGGTCGAGCAGTACTTC.

The chain carries TRBV5-1 and TRBJ2-3; the D gene could be TRBD1 or TRBD2 (5 bases each). V shed 0 bases and J shed 3 bases, with 11 bases lying between them. CDR3 length: 15 amino acids. CDR1 is SGHRS, CDR2 YFSETQ, per germline. The CDR3 protein is CASSLATGRTDTQYF. The CDR3 DNA reads TGCGCCAGCAGCTTGGCCACGGGGCGGACAGATACGCAGTATTTT.

The chain combines TRBV19 with TRBJ2-1; 8 bases align to TRBD2. This CDR3 spans 13 amino acids. Germline V CDR1 and CDR2: LNHDA, SQIVND (reference sequence). Unmatched junction bases numbered 4, after V lost 6 bases and J lost 6 bases. This CDR3 is CASSGLAPNEQFF. CDR3 bases: TGTGCCAGTAGCGGACTAGCTCCCAATGAGCAGTTCTTC.

J is TRBJ2-3 and V is TRBV29-1; 7 nucleotides agree with TRBD2. Germline CDR1 SQVTM, CDR2 ANQGSEA. J lost 2 bases, V lost 4 bases, and 21 bases had no gene match. The CDR3 runs 19 residues. In DNA, the CDR3 is TGCAGCGTTGTCCCGATAACGACTAGCTCGGGGCCCGACACAGATACGCAGTATTTT. This gives the protein CSVVPITTSSGPDTDTQYF.